This T cell receptor (beta chain) was profiled in a study of blood T cell repertoires in COVID-19. The wider study: Material from acute and convalescent COVID-19 was sourced from the United States, Italy and Spain. The cDNA or gDNA used as material had been derived from T cells, B-cell-depleted T cells, or PBMCs.

Original handling: The authors estimated nucleated cell counts from reference gene primer amplification. TCRdb keeps only in-frame clones here, not all; method: immunoSEQ multiplex PCR. Clone size and the V and J calls come from that table; the DNA yielded D and trimming. The sample carries 130,000 or so clones, roughly 88% recorded once. Trimming removed 6 bases from V and 3 bases from J, with 11 bases in between. The CDR3 runs to 13 residues. CDR1 is SNHLY, CDR2 FYNNEI, per germline. The specimen sequenced was peripheral blood. The genes are TRBV2 and TRBJ1-1; D is unresolved. The source of this sequence is a man in his fifties or sixties with acute or convalescent COVID-19. CDR3 DNA: TGTGCCAGCAGGATCTACAGTGACACTGAAGCTTTCTTT. Its translation is CASRIYSDTEAFF.